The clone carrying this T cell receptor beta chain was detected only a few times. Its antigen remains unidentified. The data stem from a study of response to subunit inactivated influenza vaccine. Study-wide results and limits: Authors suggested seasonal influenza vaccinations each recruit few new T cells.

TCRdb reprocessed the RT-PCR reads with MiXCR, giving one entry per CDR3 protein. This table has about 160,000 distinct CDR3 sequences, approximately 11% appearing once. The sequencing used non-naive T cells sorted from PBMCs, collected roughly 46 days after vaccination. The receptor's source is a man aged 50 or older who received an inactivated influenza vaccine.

The CDR3 sequence: CASSPGSVETQYF. DNA of the CDR3: TGTGCCAGCTCACCCGGTAGTGTGGAGACCCAGTACTTC. J is TRBJ2-5 and V is TRBV18; D is unresolved. CDR1 is KGHSH and CDR2 is LQKENI in the germline V gene. The CDR3 spans 13 residues. Trimming shortened V by 3 bases and J by 5 bases, and 10 bases separated the two germline ends.